These T cell receptor beta chains were read from a single sample in a study of blood T cell repertoires in COVID-19. Clones were read by immunoSEQ multiplex PCR, and TCRdb kept only the in-frame ones, dropping some. The data hold some 200,000 clones, with around 92% observed a single time. The material sequenced was peripheral blood. The receptor set was obtained from a young man with acute or convalescent COVID-19. Each CDR3 is given with its conserved first and last residue. Fields, in order: D gene, clone size, J gene, V gene, CDR3 DNA, CDR3 protein. A D gene is named only where the DNA matches it firmly. Clone size is given for some rows only: seen once, a few or many times, or a class if the clone is expanded.

>TRBD2|.|TRBJ2-1|TRBV12-5
TGTGCTAGTGGAAAAATACTTCTAGCGGACACCTACAATGAGCAGTTCTTC
CASGKILLADTYNEQFF
>.|.|TRBJ2-1|TRBV7-8
TGTGCCAGCAGCTTAGGGGACTCTATTTCGCAGTTCTTC
CASSLGDSISQFF
>.|.|TRBJ2-1|TRBV24-1
TGTGCCACCAGTTTGGGGCTCGGGCAGTTCTTC
CATSLGLGQFF
>.|.|TRBJ1-6|TRBV5-6
TGTGCCAGCAGCTTGGAAGGTGACAGTCAAAATTCACCCCTCCACTTT
CASSLEGDSQNSPLHF
>.|.|TRBJ2-1|TRBV9
TGTGCCAGCAGCGTAACGGCGGCCTACTACAATGAGCAGTTCTTC
CASSVTAAYYNEQFF
>TRBD1|.|TRBJ1-2|TRBV7-3
TGTGCCAGCAGCCCGGGACAGGGCTATGGCTACACCTTC
CASSPGQGYGYTF
>.|.|TRBJ1-1|TRBV28
TGTGCCAGCAGTCCCAGGGACACTGAAGCTTTCTTT
CASSPRDTEAFF
>.|.|TRBJ1-5|TRBV18
TGTGCCAGCTCACCCTCCCCTGGAGGGCGGGCCGGTCAGCCCCAGCATTTT
CASSPSPGGRAGQPQHF
>.|.|TRBJ1-6|TRBV19
TGTGCCAGTATGGAGCGGGGTGGGTATAATTCACCCCTCCACTTT
CASMERGGYNSPLHF
>.|.|TRBJ2-1|TRBV7-9
TGTGCCAGCAGCCCCCAGATTTCGGGTCGCTACAATGAGCAGTTCTTC
CASSPQISGRYNEQFF
>.|.|TRBJ1-2|TRBV6-5
TGTGCCAGCAGCCTACCCGGGGAGACTTCCTATGGCTACACCTTC
CASSLPGETSYGYTF
>.|.|TRBJ2-7|TRBV7-3
TGTGCCAGCAGCCCCGGCGGGCTAGCGCAGTACGAGCAGTACTTC
CASSPGGLAQYEQYF
>TRBD1|.|TRBJ1-1|TRBV6-5
TGTGCCAGCAGGAGACAGGGTTGGAACACTGAAGCTTTCTTT
CASRRQGWNTEAFF
>.|.|TRBJ1-1|TRBV30
TGTGCCTGGAGCCCCCGACGGGAGGTAATGAACACTGAAGCTTTCTTT
CAWSPRREVMNTEAFF
>.|.|TRBJ1-2|TRBV27
TGTGCCAGCATGGGGGGGGGCCGCTACACCTTC
CASMGGGRYTF
>TRBD1|.|TRBJ1-6|TRBV25-1
TGTGCCAGCGGGAAGGGGGCCCAGGGAAGTTCACCCCTCCACTTT
CASGKGAQGSSPLHF
>.|few|TRBJ2-1|TRBV7-9
TGTGCCAGCAGCCAGGGGAGCAATGAGCAGTTCTTC
CASSQGSNEQFF
>.|once|TRBJ1-3|TRBV18
TGTGCCAGCTCTCAGGACAGCTCTGGAAACACCATATATTTT
CASSQDSSGNTIYF
>TRBD1|.|TRBJ2-7|TRBV3-1/TRBV3-2
TGTGCCAGCAGCCAACTTGGACAGGGGGCGAGCGAGCAGTACTTC
CASSQLGQGASEQYF
>.|.|TRBJ2-7|TRBV5-1
TGCGCCAGCAGCCCCTCACCCGGCTACGAGCAGTACTTC
CASSPSPGYEQYF
>TRBD2|.|TRBJ2-1|TRBV5-1
TGCGCCAGCAGTCCCCAAGCGGGGGGCTTTTACAATGAGCAGTTCTTC
CASSPQAGGFYNEQFF
>.|.|TRBJ1-1|TRBV28
TGTGCCAGCACCTGGAGAGGGCAGACTGAAGCTTTCTTT
CASTWRGQTEAFF
>TRBD1|.|TRBJ2-1|TRBV23-1
TGCGCCAGCAGCCACCAGGGGGCCATAGTCAATGAGCAGTTCTTC
CASSHQGAIVNEQFF
>.|.|TRBJ2-1|TRBV6-5
TGTGCCAGCAGTTACTCTCCGGGAGATGAGCAGTTCTTC
CASSYSPGDEQFF
>.|.|TRBJ1-1|TRBV21-1
TGTGCCAGCACAGGGGCCGAGAACACTGAAGCTTTCTTT
CASTGAENTEAFF
>.|.|TRBJ2-5|TRBV5-1
TGCGCCAGCAGCTTGGAAGGTTTACGGGAGGAGACCCAGTACTTC
CASSLEGLREETQYF
>TRBD1|.|TRBJ1-6|TRBV27
TGTGCCAGCAGAGGGACAGTCGATTCACCCCTCCACTTT
CASRGTVDSPLHF
>TRBD2|.|TRBJ2-7|TRBV30
TGTGCCTGGAGTGGGAGCGGGGGCTACGAGCAGTACTTC
CAWSGSGGYEQYF
>.|once|TRBJ2-7|TRBV4-2
TGTGCCAGCAGCCAAGTGGCGGGGATCTACGAGCAGTACTTC
CASSQVAGIYEQYF
>TRBD1|.|TRBJ1-5|TRBV6-5
TGTGCCAGCAGTACCGGGACAGACTTGTTGCGGCCCCAGCATTTT
CASSTGTDLLRPQHF
>.|.|TRBJ2-1|TRBV5-1
TGCGCCAGCAGCTTCGTGAGGAATGAGCAGTTCTTC
CASSFVRNEQFF
>.|.|TRBJ1-3|TRBV11-2
TGTGCCACCCTAGACCCGGGGATCGGAAACACCATATATTTT
CATLDPGIGNTIYF
>TRBD2|.|TRBJ2-5|TRBV29-1
TGCAGCTTTCTTGCGGGAGGGGAGACCCAGTACTTC
CSFLAGGETQYF
>.|.|TRBJ1-2|TRBV6-5
TGTGCCAGCAGCCGGGGCGGGGCAGTGCATGGCTACACCTTC
CASSRGGAVHGYTF
>.|.|TRBJ1-2|TRBV28
TGTGCCAGCAGCACGCAGCGAGGGATCTATGGCTACACCTTC
CASSTQRGIYGYTF
>TRBD2|.|TRBJ2-3|TRBV5-1
TGCGCCAGCAGCTTGGCCGTGCTAGCGGACACAGATACGCAGTATTTT
CASSLAVLADTDTQYF
>.|.|TRBJ2-7|TRBV18
TGTGCCAGCTCACCGGGACTGAGCTCCTACGAGCAGTACTTC
CASSPGLSSYEQYF
>TRBD1|.|TRBJ1-5|TRBV28
TGTGCCAGCAGTCCGGGACAGTCCTATCAGCCCCAGCATTTT
CASSPGQSYQPQHF
>TRBD1|.|TRBJ2-7|TRBV2
TGTGCCAGCAAGCCGGGACAGGCGTTCGAGCAGTACTTC
CASKPGQAFEQYF
>TRBD2|.|TRBJ2-1|TRBV30
TGTGCCTGGAGTCCGGGACTAGCGGCCAATGAGCAGTTCTTC
CAWSPGLAANEQFF
>TRBD1|.|TRBJ1-6|TRBV7-9
TGTGCCAGCAGGCCCAACCGGGACAGGGGCCCACCCCTCCACTTT
CASRPNRDRGPPLHF
>TRBD2|.|TRBJ2-1|TRBV5-1
TGCGCCAGCAGCCTCTTAGCGGGAGACCTTGGTGATGAGCAGTTCTTC
CASSLLAGDLGDEQFF
>.|.|TRBJ2-7|TRBV21-1
TGTGCCAGCAGCAAGGATAGGGGGACAGGACGGTCCTACGAGCAGTACTTC
CASSKDRGTGRSYEQYF